This T cell receptor beta chain originates from a study of Graves' ophthalmopathy and Graves' hyperthyroidism. Turning to the study itself: Peripheral blood sampling preceded any treatment and occurred at initial diagnosis.

Ophthalmopathy in the donors was of moderate-to-severe activity, with CAS ≥3, NOSPECS ≥4 and duration under 3 months. Diagnosis used clinical symptoms, serum thyroxine, TRAb, thyroid ultrasound and orbital computed tomography. RNA served as the template for amplifying TCR beta CDR3 regions. First-round RT-PCR with HTBI primers preceded a second-round multiplex PCR. TCRdb fed the multiplex PCR reads into MiXCR, producing one record per CDR3 protein. In the table there are around 400,000 distinct CDR3 sequences, around 17% of which are singletons. In this sample, this clonotype turned up many times. Antigen unknown. The V end was cut by 2 bases, the J end by 1 base, with 18 bases between. Germline CDR1 MNHEY, CDR2 SVGEGT. This CDR3 has 18 amino acids. Study-level results: Detection in blood was also observed for most expanded thyroid clonotypes above 0.001 frequency.

What was sequenced was peripheral blood. This sequence joins TRBV6-2 or TRBV6-3 and TRBJ1-3, with a weak D call TRBD1 (6 bases). The receptor was isolated from a woman younger than 35 with Graves' ophthalmopathy. The CDR3 spells CASSYDIARGLSGNTIYF. In DNA form, the CDR3 reads TGTGCCAGCAGTTACGACATCGCCAGGGGTTTATCTGGAAACACCATATATTTT.